The 27 T cell receptor beta chains below come from one sample, sequenced in a study of regulatory T cells in long-lasting Graves disease (TCRdb year 2021). Reading the label with the study, this specimen's time point is: newly diagnosed GD, antithyroid drugs for less than 3 months. RNA was extracted from PBMCs in TRIzol for both TCR sequencing and RNA sequencing. The library was prepared using multiplex PCR. The listed sequencing device is Illumina HiSeq 4000. To build TCR beta libraries, CDR3 regions were amplified by Arm-PCR using iRepertoire HTBI primers. TCRdb cleaned the public reads at Q25 with fastp, built clones with MiXCR and kept in-frame beta chains. Each CDR3 protein gets just one entry, which takes the most common genes and DNA from the rows behind it. In this sample the table shows 400,000 to 500,000 distinct CDR3 sequences, 15% of which occur a single time. The top ten clones comprise approximately 8% of the sample.

The sample was also linked to a second study, of T cells in Graves' hyperthyroidism and ophthalmopathy.

This specimen was peripheral blood mononuclear cells (PBMCs), taken at new diagnosis, from a patient treated with antithyroid drugs. All receptors derive from a woman aged 40 to 50 with Graves disease. Donor details come from another sample of the same person, matched by shared clones.

This clonotype has a count of ten or more. The V call is TRBV27, the J call TRBJ2-5, with a tentative D call TRBD2 (6 bases). V shed 4 bases and J shed 4 bases, with 16 bases lying between them. CDR1 is MNHEY, CDR2 SMNVEV, per germline (reference sequence). The CDR3 consists of 15 residues. The CDR3 region is CASSSGTGRRETQYF. Here the CDR3 DNA reads TGTGCCAGCAGTTCCGGGACGGGGAGGAGAGAGACCCAGTACTTC.

This chain uses TRBV29-1 with TRBJ2-1; 15 nucleotides agree with TRBD2. V shed 6 bases, J shed 10 bases, and the junction held 10 bases outside the gene matches. The V gene's germline CDR1 is SQVTM and CDR2 ANQGSEA. This CDR3 comprises 15 residues. DNA of the CDR3: TGCAGCGTCCACTCCGAGGGACTAGCGGGGGGCGAGCAGTTCTTC. Its translation: CSVHSEGLAGGEQFF.

In its sample, this clonotype was seen many times. The chain is built from TRBV6-5 and TRBJ1-1; TRBD1 is a possible D gene (5 bases). CDR1 is MNHEY, CDR2 SVGAGI, per germline. This CDR3 has 14 residues. Trimming cost V 0 bases and J 6 bases, with 11 bases left between them. This CDR3 is CASSYSSRDAEAFF. CDR3 DNA: TGTGCCAGCAGTTACTCGTCCAGGGACGCTGAAGCTTTCTTT.

This clonotype showed up many times. The V call is TRBV11-2, the J call TRBJ2-3; 9 bases fit TRBD1. The CDR3 runs to 17 residues. Germline V CDR1 and CDR2: SGHAT, FQNNGV. After removal of 3 bases from V and 3 bases from J, the junction contained 10 bases not matched to a gene. CDR3 sequence (DNA): TGTGCCAGCAGCTTGGAAAACAGGGGGCGCTGGACAGATACGCAGTATTTT. As protein: CASSLENRGRWTDTQYF. Based on the CDR3 plus reference TRBV11-2 and TRBJ2-3, the full variable domain is EAGVAQSPRYKIIEKRQSVAFWCNPISGHATLYWYQQILGQGPKLLIQFQNNGVVDDSQLPKDRFSAERLKGVDSTLKIQPAKLEDSAVYLCASSLENRGRWTDTQYFGPGTRLTVL.

CDR3 sequence (DNA): TGTGCCAGCAGTTCTAGCGGGGACGAAGAGACCCAGTACTTC. It translates to CASSSSGDEETQYF. This chain joins TRBV28 and TRBJ2-5; 9 nucleotides align to TRBD2. In germline, CDR1 is MDHEN, CDR2 SYDVKM. The V gene end was trimmed by 4 bases and the J gene end by 3 bases; junction bases not matched to a gene: 3. The CDR3 spans 14 residues.

With regard to this clonotype: A read error may explain this, as a much larger clone is one base away. The genes are TRBV10-3 and TRBJ1-4; D remains unclear. The CDR3 sequence is 16 residues long. The V end was cut by 0 bases, the J end by 7 bases, with 15 bases between. The germline V gene encodes CDR1 ENHRY and CDR2 SYGVKD. Written as DNA, the CDR3 is TGTGCCATCAGTGAGTCTCAGATAACCGATGCTGAAAAACTGTTTTTT. Its translation: CAISESQITDAEKLFF.

This clonotype was counted ten times or more. The chain joins TRBV5-1 to TRBJ2-5; 8 bases are shared with TRBD1. Germline V CDR1 and CDR2: SGHRS, YFSETQ. The CDR3 extends over 15 amino acids. V was clipped by 4 bases and J by 5 bases; unmatched bases: 10. The CDR3 sequence: CASSVSGGLEETQYF. The CDR3 DNA reads as TGCGCCAGCAGCGTCTCAGGGGGCCTGGAGGAGACCCAGTACTTC.

This clonotype was observed many times. V usage is TRBV12-3 or TRBV12-4 and J usage is TRBJ1-2, with D perhaps matching TRBD1 (6 bases). The CDR3 extends over 19 amino acids. The V gene lost 6 bases and the J gene lost 3 bases, with 29 bases spanning the gap. The CDR3 sequence is CASSPDAGGSGKVDYGYTF. Here the CDR3 DNA reads TGTGCCAGCAGCCCAGATGCCGGGGGCTCGGGGAAGGTAGACTATGGCTACACCTTC.

This clonotype was recorded many times. The chain couples TRBV13 to TRBJ2-7; 11 nucleotides match TRBD1. In germline, CDR1 is PRHDT, CDR2 FYEKMQ (reference sequence). The CDR3 totals 15 residues. J was trimmed by 5 bases and V by 2 bases; bases with no gene match: 5. In nucleotides, the CDR3 is TGTGCCAGCAGCTTATTGGACAGGGGGCCCAACGAGCAGTACTTC. It codes for CASSLLDRGPNEQYF.

This clonotype showed up many times. The gene calls are TRBV6-2 or TRBV6-3 and TRBJ2-5; 11 bases align to TRBD1. Germline trimming cut 5 bases from V and 4 bases from J; bases unmatched to any gene: 6. The CDR3 loop spans 15 amino acids. The germline V gene encodes CDR1 MNHEY and CDR2 SVGEGT. The CDR3: CASSEWGTGGETQYF. The CDR3 DNA reads as TGTGCCAGCAGTGAATGGGGGACAGGGGGAGAGACCCAGTACTTC.

This clonotype was observed at least ten times. This chain connects TRBV20-1 to TRBJ2-3; 10 positions agree with TRBD1. CDR3 length equals 17 residues. CDR1 and CDR2 (germline): DFQATT, SNEGSKA (reference sequence). The J segment lost 1 base and the V segment lost 0 bases, leaving 7 bases of the junction unmatched. The CDR3 DNA reads as TGCAGTGCTAGAGATTGGGCAGGGACAGGGGGCACAGATACGCAGTATTTT. It specifies CSARDWAGTGGTDTQYF.

This clonotype was picked up many times. This sequence joins TRBV12-3 or TRBV12-4 and TRBJ2-3; D unresolved. V lost 9 bases to trimming and J lost 1 base, with 11 bases between them. This CDR3 region has 13 residues. CDR3 region: CASSKEGTDTQYF. The CDR3 DNA follows: TGTGCCAGTAGTAAAGAGGGCACAGATACGCAGTATTTT.

The chain has TRBV28 and TRBJ2-7; TRBD1 agrees at 8 bases. V was clipped by 5 bases and J by 0 bases; unmatched bases: 9. Germline CDR1 MDHEN, CDR2 SYDVKM. The CDR3 length is 16 residues. CDR3 in amino acids: CASSTAPGTGSYEQYF. The CDR3, as DNA: TGTGCCAGCAGTACCGCCCCCGGGACAGGCTCCTACGAGCAGTACTTC.

This clonotype was counted at least ten times. The V and J genes are TRBV10-3 and TRBJ2-1; 10 bases fit TRBD2. The V gene's germline CDR1 is ENHRY and CDR2 SYGVKD. This CDR3 contains 16 residues. Trimming took 4 bases from V and 8 from J; bases not matched to a gene: 11. The CDR3 sequence is CAISVPKREGQDEQFF. CDR3 coding DNA: TGTGCCATCAGTGTCCCTAAGCGGGAGGGCCAGGATGAGCAGTTCTTC.

A single count supports this clonotype. The V call is TRBV24-1, the J call TRBJ1-1, with 8 positions matching TRBD1. Trimming at V came to 5 bases and at J to 1 base, leaving 5 bases not matched to a gene. CDR1 and CDR2 from the germline V gene are KGHDR and SFDVKD. CDR3 length equals 15 residues. The CDR3 bases are TGTGCCACCAGTGCGACCGGGACAGGGAACACTGAAGCTTTCTTT. Its protein product is CATSATGTGNTEAFF.

The rearrangement links TRBV7-3 to TRBJ2-1; D is unclear. The CDR3 consists of 14 residues. V gave up 0 bases and J gave up 8 bases, with 11 bases separating them. From germline, CDR1 is SGHTA and CDR2 FQGTGA. The CDR3 nucleotides are TGTGCCAGCAGCTTAACAGACGTAAGCGATGAGCAGTTCTTC. Protein product: CASSLTDVSDEQFF.

This clonotype showed up many times. CDR3 in amino acids: CASSLFGTSGSNEQFF. The CDR3 bases are TGTGCCAGCAGCTTATTTGGGACTAGCGGGAGTAATGAGCAGTTCTTC. This chain connects TRBV7-6 to TRBJ2-1, with TRBD2 matching 14 bases. This CDR3 is 16 amino acids long. CDR1 and CDR2 (germline): SGHVS, FNYEAQ. V shed 2 bases and J 7 bases; nucleotides not matched to a gene: 4.

Ten or more counts support this clonotype. The rearrangement uses TRBV7-3 and TRBJ2-1; 10 bases match TRBD2. CDR3 length: 17 residues. CDR1 and CDR2 (germline): SGHTA, FQGTGA. With 2 bases clipped from V and 8 bases from J, the junction kept 12 bases outside the gene matches. The CDR3 DNA reads as TGTGCCAGCAGCTTATTCGCTAGCGGGAGCGTTATCGATGAGCAGTTCTTC. Amino acids: CASSLFASGSVIDEQFF.

The chain combines TRBV30 with TRBJ2-2; no firm D call. CDR1 and CDR2 (germline): GTSNPN, SVGIG (reference sequence). V was pared by 8 bases and J by 6 bases, with 19 bases between. CDR3 size: 14 residues. This chain's CDR3 is CAGQVAEAAGELFF. The DNA of the CDR3 is TGTGCCGGGCAGGTGGCCGAGGCGGCCGGGGAGCTGTTTTTT. Together with reference TRBV30 and TRBJ2-2, the CDR3 gives the full variable domain: SQTIHQWPATLVQPVGSPLSLECTVEGTSNPNLYWYRQAAGRGLQLLFYSVGIGQISSEVPQNLSASRPQDRQFILSSKKLLLSDSGFYLCAGQVAEAAGELFFGEGSRLTVL.

This chain joins TRBV14 and TRBJ2-1; the D gene is possibly TRBD2 (5 bases). Germline V gives CDR1 SGHDN, CDR2 FVKESK. V was shortened by 0 bases and J by 0 bases, with 15 bases between the two germline ends. The CDR3 runs to 18 residues. The CDR3 is CASSQDVEDGGSYNEQFF. Written as DNA, the CDR3 is TGTGCCAGCAGCCAAGATGTAGAGGACGGAGGCTCCTACAATGAGCAGTTCTTC.

This clonotype came up many times. This chain uses TRBV7-9 with TRBJ1-1; D is perhaps TRBD1 (5 bases). Trimming stripped 2 bases from V and 4 bases from J, with 14 bases between. Germline CDR1 and CDR2: SEHNR and FQNEAQ (reference sequence). The CDR3 is 15 residues long. The CDR3 spells CASSLPRGGSTEAFF. DNA for the CDR3: TGTGCCAGCAGCTTACCTAGGGGAGGGAGCACTGAAGCTTTCTTT. Variable domain in full (rest from reference TRBV7-9 and TRBJ1-1): DTGVSQNPRHKITKRGQNVTFRCDPISEHNRLYWYRQTLGQGPEFLTYFQNEAQLEKSRLLSDRFSAERPKGSFSTLEIQRTEQGDSAMYLCASSLPRGGSTEAFFGQGTRLTVV.

This clonotype occurred once. One end of the junction fails to match germline, which may point to a read error. This rearrangement joins TRBV28 to TRBJ1-1; the D gene is possibly TRBD1 (5 bases). Germline V gene lookup returns CDR1 MDHEN and CDR2 SYDVKM. The CDR3 is 15 amino acids. The CDR3 nucleotides are TGTGCCAGCAGTTTATGGGAGGACCAGGGCACTGGAGCTTTCTTT. Encoded protein: CASSLWEDQGTGAFF.

A note on this clonotype: This may stem from a read error, because a much larger clone lies one nucleotide away. The chain uses TRBV28 and TRBJ1-1; 7 bases are shared with TRBD1. Germline V gives CDR1 MDHEN, CDR2 SYDVKM. The CDR3 has 16 residues. The CDR3 DNA reads TGTGCCACCAAGCCTGACAGGGAACTCATGAACACTAAAGCTTTCTTT. Residues: CATKPDRELMNTKAFF.

The chain is built from TRBV18 and TRBJ1-3; 8 positions agree with TRBD1. The CDR3 has 16 amino acids. Trimming removed 5 bases from V and 2 bases from J; junction bases left unmatched: 8. Per the germline V gene, CDR1 is KGHSH and CDR2 is LQKENI. DNA of the CDR3: TGTGCCAGCTCAGCGGGACAGGACCTCGCTGGAAACACCATATATTTT. Its translation is CASSAGQDLAGNTIYF.

This clonotype was detected many times. The rearrangement uses TRBV3-1 and TRBJ2-1; TRBD2 might be the D (6 bases). The V end lost 0 bases, the J end lost 4 bases, and 19 bases lay between the germline ends. This CDR3 is built from 18 residues. Germline V gene data show CDR1 as LGHDT and CDR2 as YNNKEL (reference sequence). The CDR3 loop is CASSQDWPAGRAYNEQFF. The CDR3 DNA sequence: TGTGCCAGCAGCCAAGATTGGCCGGCCGGGAGAGCATACAATGAGCAGTTCTTC.

This clonotype has at least ten counts. Relative to the germline gene, one junction end is altered; a read error may explain this. The chain has TRBV2 and TRBJ2-1, with TRBD2 as a possible D gene (6 bases). Germline V gene lookup returns CDR1 SNHLY and CDR2 FYNNEI. CDR3 length equals 15 residues. The CDR3 DNA follows: TGTGCCAGCATTGAAAGCGGGTACTCCTACAATGAGCAGTTCTTC. This translates into CASIESGYSYNEQFF.

The chain uses TRBV27 and TRBJ1-5; D gene ambiguous. V lost 0 bases and J lost 0, with 9 bases in between. Germline V gene sequence: CDR1 MNHEY, CDR2 SMNVEV (reference sequence). The CDR3 loop spans 16 amino acids. In nucleotides, the CDR3 is TGTGCCAGCAGTTTATCTACACCGTATAGCAATCAGCCCCAGCATTTT. This encodes CASSLSTPYSNQPQHF.